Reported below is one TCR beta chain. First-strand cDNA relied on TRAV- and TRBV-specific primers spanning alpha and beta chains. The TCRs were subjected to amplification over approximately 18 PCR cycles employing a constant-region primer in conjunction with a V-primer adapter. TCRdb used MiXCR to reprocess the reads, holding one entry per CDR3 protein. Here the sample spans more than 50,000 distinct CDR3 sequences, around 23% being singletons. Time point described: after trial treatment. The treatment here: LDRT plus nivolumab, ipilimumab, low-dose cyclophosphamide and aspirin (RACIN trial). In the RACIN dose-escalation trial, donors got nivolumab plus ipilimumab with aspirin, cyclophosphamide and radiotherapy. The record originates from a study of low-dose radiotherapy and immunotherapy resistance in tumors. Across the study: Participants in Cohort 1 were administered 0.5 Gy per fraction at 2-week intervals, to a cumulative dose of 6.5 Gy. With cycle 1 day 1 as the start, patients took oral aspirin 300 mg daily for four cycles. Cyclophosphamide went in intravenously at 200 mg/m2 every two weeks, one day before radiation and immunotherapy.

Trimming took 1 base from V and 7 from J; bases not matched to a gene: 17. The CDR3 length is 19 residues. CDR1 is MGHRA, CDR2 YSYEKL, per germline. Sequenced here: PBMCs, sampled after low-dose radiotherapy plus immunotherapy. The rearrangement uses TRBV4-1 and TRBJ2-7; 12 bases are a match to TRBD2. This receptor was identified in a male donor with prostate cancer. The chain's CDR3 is CASSQGVTSGGPTQREQYF. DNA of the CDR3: TGCGCCAGCAGCCAAGGGGTGACTAGCGGGGGCCCCACCCAGAGAGAGCAGTACTTC.